The 14 T cell receptor beta chains presented below share a single source sample, sequenced in a study of OX40 agonist ivuxolimab in advanced cancers. Only in-frame clones appear in the TCRdb table, and some are missing; sequencing was by immunoSEQ multiplex PCR. The data contain about 48,000 clones, about 89% of them seen just once; the ten biggest clones take up roughly 31%. The sample was CD4+ or CD8+ T cells sorted from blood, taken in a trial of the OX40 agonist ivuxolimab. These receptor sequences come from an adult with an advanced solid tumor such as melanoma, head and neck, liver or kidney cancer.

V gene TRBV19 combines with J gene TRBJ2-2, with D maybe TRBD2 (5 bases). The V end lost 3 bases, the J end lost 7 bases, and 9 bases lay between the germline ends. Germline lookup yields CDR1 LNHDA and CDR2 SQIVND (reference sequence). The CDR3 extends over 13 amino acids. The CDR3 is CASSMGRYGELFF. CDR3 nucleotides: TGTGCCAGTAGTATGGGGAGATACGGGGAGCTGTTTTTT.

V gene TRBV19 combines with J gene TRBJ1-5; 7 bases are shared with TRBD1. This CDR3 comprises 15 residues. The germline V gene encodes CDR1 LNHDA and CDR2 SQIVND (reference sequence). J gave up 3 bases and V 4 bases, and 6 bases lay outside the gene matches. DNA of the CDR3: TGTGCCAGTAGTACCTCGACAGGGATCAATCAGCCCCAGCATTTT. Translation: CASSTSTGINQPQHF.

This clone was recorded a few times. The rearrangement joins TRBV28 to TRBJ2-2; 13 bases agree with TRBD2. The CDR3 spans 16 residues. The V segment lost 6 bases and the J segment 4 bases; nucleotides outside the gene matches: 5. Looked up from germline, CDR1 is MDHEN and CDR2 is SYDVKM. The CDR3 sequence is CASRGGLAGFTGELFF. The CDR3 bases are TGTGCCAGCAGGGGGGGACTAGCGGGATTCACCGGGGAGCTGTTTTTT. The full variable domain, in which reference TRBV28 and TRBJ2-2 provide the parts outside the CDR3, is DVKVTQSSRYLVKRTGEKVFLECVQDMDHENMFWYRQDPGLGLRLIYFSYDVKMKEKGDIPEGYSVSREKKERFSLILESASTNQTSMYLCASRGGLAGFTGELFFGEGSRLTVL.

The chain is built from TRBV7-9 and TRBJ2-5, with D possibly TRBD1 on 6 matching bases. The CDR3 runs 14 residues. The V gene's germline CDR1 is SEHNR and CDR2 FQNEAQ (reference sequence). With 4 bases removed from V and 2 bases from J, the gap between germline ends came to 11 bases. The CDR3 region has the DNA TGTGCCAGCAGCTCAGGGGCCGGTCAAGAGACCCAGTACTTC. Its protein is CASSSGAGQETQYF. The whole variable domain, filled in from reference TRBV7-9 and TRBJ2-5, reads DTGVSQNPRHKITKRGQNVTFRCDPISEHNRLYWYRQTLGQGPEFLTYFQNEAQLEKSRLLSDRFSAERPKGSFSTLEIQRTEQGDSAMYLCASSSGAGQETQYFGPGTRLLVL.

This chain connects TRBV10-2 to TRBJ1-5; D not resolved. Between the trimmed V and J ends, which lost 3 bases and 2 bases, there was a span of 11 bases. The CDR3 covers 15 residues. CDR1 is WSHSY, CDR2 SAAADI, per germline. The chain's CDR3 is CASSEPSVGNQPQHF. CDR3 bases: TGCGCCAGCAGTGAACCCAGTGTCGGCAATCAGCCCCAGCATTTT.

This clone was recorded a few times. The conserved final phenylalanine or tryptophan is absent from the CDR3, which likely points to a read error. Because the CDR3's place on the DNA is in doubt, the DNA is left out and the CDR3 is given as listed by TCRdb. The chain combines TRBV23-1 with TRBJ1-5. TRBV23-1 is labeled an ORF, and its function is uncertain. The length of the CDR3 is 8 amino acids, counting both ends. The CDR3 loop is CASSQSGK.

This rearrangement joins TRBV11-2 to TRBJ2-5; possibly TRBD1 or TRBD2 for D (6 bases each). This CDR3 has 14 amino acids. The germline V gene encodes CDR1 SGHAT and CDR2 FQNNGV. Trimming cost V 7 bases and J 4 bases, with 16 bases left between them. CDR3 protein: CASNWGAGSETQYF. CDR3 bases: TGTGCCAGCAACTGGGGGGCAGGGTCAGAGACCCAGTACTTC.

The count of this clone is one. This sequence joins TRBV6-1 and TRBJ2-3; possibly TRBD1 for D (6 bases). Germline V gives CDR1 MNHNS, CDR2 SASEGT. The CDR3 length is 17 residues. Trimming took 3 bases from V and 1 from J, leaving 17 bases between them. This CDR3 reads CASSEAGDTRGTDTQYF. CDR3 DNA: TGTGCCAGCAGTGAGGCCGGGGACACTCGCGGCACAGATACGCAGTATTTT.

This chain uses TRBV5-1 with TRBJ2-5; TRBD2 aligns across 9 bases. J gave up 5 bases and V 5 bases, and 10 bases lay outside the gene matches. The CDR3 loop spans 15 amino acids. Germline CDR1 reads SGHRS; CDR2 reads YFSETQ. The chain's CDR3 is CASSSNSGRRETQYF. The CDR3 nucleotides read TGCGCCAGCAGTTCAAATAGCGGGAGAAGGGAGACCCAGTACTTC.

J is TRBJ1-1 and V is TRBV19, with TRBD1 as a possible D gene (5 bases). This CDR3 has 13 residues. Germline V gives CDR1 LNHDA, CDR2 SQIVND (reference sequence). V lost 7 bases and J lost 12, with 21 bases in between. CDR3 sequence: CASTEESGLTPFF. The CDR3 nucleotides read TGTGCCAGTACTGAAGAGTCAGGGCTTACCCCTTTCTTT.

This clone appeared a single time. The CDR3 reads CASSQVLATNEKLFF. The CDR3 DNA follows: TGCGCCAGCAGCCAAGTATTAGCAACTAATGAAAAACTGTTTTTT. This chain connects TRBV4-1 to TRBJ1-4; D not resolved. This CDR3 region has 15 residues. Trimming removed 1 base at V and 0 bases at J, with 6 bases between. Per the germline V gene, CDR1 is MGHRA and CDR2 is YSYEKL.

The chain couples TRBV29-1 to TRBJ2-7; 10 bases fit TRBD1. Germline CDR1 reads SQVTM; CDR2 reads ANQGSEA. This CDR3 contains 13 residues. V lost 5 bases, J lost 4 bases, and 5 bases stayed unmatched. CDR3 amino acids: CSVKGQGIYEQYF. The CDR3 nucleotides read TGCAGCGTTAAGGGACAGGGGATATACGAGCAGTACTTC.

J is TRBJ1-1 and V is TRBV4-1, with D unclear. V lost 4 bases and J lost 5, with 17 bases in between. The CDR3 length is 15 residues. Germline CDR1 and CDR2: MGHRA and YSYEKL. The CDR3 nucleotides are TGCGCCAGCAGCCCAGATTTAAACGTTTGGACTGAAGCTTTCTTT. It yields the protein CASSPDLNVWTEAFF.

This CDR3 is CASSLGQGLSTDTQYF. The CDR3 bases are TGTGCCAGCAGCCTGGGACAGGGACTTTCCACAGATACGCAGTATTTT. The V gene is TRBV7-9, the J gene TRBJ2-3, with 9 bases identical to TRBD1. The CDR3 runs 16 residues. Germline V gene sequence: CDR1 SEHNR, CDR2 FQNEAQ (reference sequence). With V trimmed by 5 bases and J by 2 bases, 8 bases remained unmatched.